This note documents a single T cell receptor beta chain sequence. What it binds is unknown. The PCR made use of 60 Vbeta and 13 Jbeta primers. Sequencing used immunoSEQ multiplex PCR; TCRdb keeps in-frame clones, though not all of them. The repertoire consists of around 140,000 clones, with over 70% occurring once and the leading ten covering about 1.5%. There were likely unrecorded immune exposures, though donors were nominally healthy when sampled. The data stem from a study of cytomegalovirus exposure and HLA in healthy donors. CDR3 size: 13 residues. V lost 5 bases, J lost 5 bases, and 12 bases lay in between. In germline, CDR1 is SGHNT, CDR2 YENEEA. Notes on the study in general: The listing of roughly 160 TCR beta chains classed them as cytomegalovirus-associated.

Sequenced input: PBMCs. The chain has TRBV11-3 and TRBJ1-2; no firm D call. The sequence derives from a woman aged 35 to 49 in good health and CMV-seronegative. The CDR3, as DNA: TGTGCCAGCAGCCAATGGACTGATTATGGCTACACCTTC. The encoded protein is CASSQWTDYGYTF.